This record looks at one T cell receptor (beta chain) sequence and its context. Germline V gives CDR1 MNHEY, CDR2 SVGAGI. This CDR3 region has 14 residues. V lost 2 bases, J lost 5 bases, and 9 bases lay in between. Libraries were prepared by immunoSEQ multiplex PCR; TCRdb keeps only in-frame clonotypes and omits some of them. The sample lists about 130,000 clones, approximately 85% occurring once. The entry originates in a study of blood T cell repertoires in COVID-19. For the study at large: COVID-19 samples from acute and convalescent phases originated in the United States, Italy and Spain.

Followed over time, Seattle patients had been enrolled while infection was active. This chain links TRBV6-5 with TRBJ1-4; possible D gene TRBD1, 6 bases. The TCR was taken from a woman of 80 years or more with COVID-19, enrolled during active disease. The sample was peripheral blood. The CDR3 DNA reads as TGTGCCAGCAGTTACAGGGGGGGGAATGAAAAACTGTTTTTT. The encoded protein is CASSYRGGNEKLFF.